Included here is one T cell receptor beta chain sequence, with context. Its target is not known. Germline V gives CDR1 SGHRS, CDR2 YFSETQ. The length of the CDR3 is 14 residues. V gave up 4 bases and J gave up 7 bases; unmatched junction bases: 7. The method was immunoSEQ multiplex PCR; TCRdb's version includes in-frame clones alone and lacks a portion of them. The repertoire has around 60,000 clones, about 93% of them found once; the top ten carry 20% to 25%. This record belongs to a study of OX40 agonist ivuxolimab in advanced cancers. Overall study: Those treated in dose escalation had hepatocellular carcinoma, melanoma, renal cell cancer or head and neck cancer. The study, taken as a whole, reports: Near-lowest levels of clonal expansion characterized partial responders at 0.1-3.0 mg/kg. At 0.1 to 3.0 mg/kg and by week 6, CD4+ and CD8+ T cells in the blood had expanded clonally.

The sequence was collected from an adult with an advanced solid tumor such as melanoma, head and neck, liver or kidney cancer. V gene TRBV5-1 combines with J gene TRBJ1-1; 10 bases line up with TRBD1. The sequences come from CD4+ or CD8+ T cells sorted from blood, collected in a trial of the OX40 agonist ivuxolimab. DNA of the CDR3: TGCGCCAGCAGCCCCGGGACAGGGGAGAATGAAGCTTTCTTT. Encoded protein: CASSPGTGENEAFF.